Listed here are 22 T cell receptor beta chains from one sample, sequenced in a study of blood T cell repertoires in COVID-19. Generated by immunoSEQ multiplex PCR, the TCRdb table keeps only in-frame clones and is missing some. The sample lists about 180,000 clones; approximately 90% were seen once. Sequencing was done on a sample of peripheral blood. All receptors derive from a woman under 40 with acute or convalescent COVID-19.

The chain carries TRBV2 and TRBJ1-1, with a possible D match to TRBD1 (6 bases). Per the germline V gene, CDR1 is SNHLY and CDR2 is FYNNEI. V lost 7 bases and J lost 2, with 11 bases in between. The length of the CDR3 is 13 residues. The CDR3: CASNREHNTEAFF. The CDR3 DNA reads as TGTGCCAGCAACAGGGAACATAACACTGAAGCTTTCTTT.

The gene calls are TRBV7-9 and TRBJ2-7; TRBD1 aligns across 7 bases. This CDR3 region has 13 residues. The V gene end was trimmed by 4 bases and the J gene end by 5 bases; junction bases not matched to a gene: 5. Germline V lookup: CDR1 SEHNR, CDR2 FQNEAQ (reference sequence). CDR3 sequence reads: CASSSRTGDEQYF. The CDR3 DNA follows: TGTGCCAGCAGCTCCCGCACAGGGGACGAGCAGTACTTC. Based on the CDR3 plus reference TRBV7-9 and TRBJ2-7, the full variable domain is DTGVSQNPRHKITKRGQNVTFRCDPISEHNRLYWYRQTLGQGPEFLTYFQNEAQLEKSRLLSDRFSAERPKGSFSTLEIQRTEQGDSAMYLCASSSRTGDEQYFGPGTRLTVT.

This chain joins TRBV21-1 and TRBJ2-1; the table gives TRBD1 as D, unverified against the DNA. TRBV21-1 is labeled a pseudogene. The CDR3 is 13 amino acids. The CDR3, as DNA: TGTGCCAGCAGCAGGGGGCGCCCCAATGAGCAGTTCTTC. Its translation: CASSRGRPNEQFF.

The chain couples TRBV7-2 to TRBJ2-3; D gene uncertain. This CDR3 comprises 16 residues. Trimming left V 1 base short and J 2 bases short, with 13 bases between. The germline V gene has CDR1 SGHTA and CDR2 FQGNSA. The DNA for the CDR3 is TGTGCCAGCAGCTTAGGCCGGAGTAGCCTCACAGATACGCAGTATTTT. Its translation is CASSLGRSSLTDTQYF. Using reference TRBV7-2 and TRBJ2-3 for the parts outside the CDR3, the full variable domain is GAGVSQSPSNKVTEKGKDVELRCDPISGHTALYWYRQSLGQGLEFLIYFQGNSAPDKSGLPSDRFSAERTGGSVSTLTIQRTQQEDSAVYLCASSLGRSSLTDTQYFGPGTRLTVL.

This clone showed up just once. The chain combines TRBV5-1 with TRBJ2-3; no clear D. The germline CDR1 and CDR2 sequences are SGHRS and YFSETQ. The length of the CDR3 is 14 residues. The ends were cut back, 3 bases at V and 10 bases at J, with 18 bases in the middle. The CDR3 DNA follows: TGCGCCAGCAGCTCTTTAGCCTCCCCTATCCCGCAGTATTTT. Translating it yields CASSSLASPIPQYF.

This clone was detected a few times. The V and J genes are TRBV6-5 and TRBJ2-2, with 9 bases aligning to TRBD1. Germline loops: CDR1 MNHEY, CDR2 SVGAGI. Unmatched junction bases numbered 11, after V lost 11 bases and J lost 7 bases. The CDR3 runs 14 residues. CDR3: CAVKEDRGGGELFF. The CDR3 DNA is TGTGCCGTAAAAGAGGACAGGGGTGGCGGGGAGCTGTTTTTT.

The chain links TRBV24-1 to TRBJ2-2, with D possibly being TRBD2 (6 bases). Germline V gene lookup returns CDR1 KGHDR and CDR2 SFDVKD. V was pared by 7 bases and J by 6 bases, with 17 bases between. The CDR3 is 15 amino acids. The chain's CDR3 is CATSGRGERAGELFF. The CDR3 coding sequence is TGTGCCACCAGCGGACGCGGGGAAAGGGCCGGGGAGCTGTTTTTT.

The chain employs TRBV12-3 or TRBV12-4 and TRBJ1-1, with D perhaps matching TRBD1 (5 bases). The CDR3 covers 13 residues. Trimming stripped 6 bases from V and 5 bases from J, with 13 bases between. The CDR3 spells CASRDTQGTEAFF. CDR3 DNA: TGTGCCAGCAGGGACACCCAGGGTACTGAAGCTTTCTTT.

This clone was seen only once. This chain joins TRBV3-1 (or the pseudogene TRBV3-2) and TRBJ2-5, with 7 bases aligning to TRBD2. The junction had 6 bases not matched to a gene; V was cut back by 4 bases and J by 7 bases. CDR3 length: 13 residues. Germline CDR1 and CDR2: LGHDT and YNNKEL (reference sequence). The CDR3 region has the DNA TGTGCCAGCAGCCCTGGACTAGACGGGACCCAGTACTTC. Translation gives CASSPGLDGTQYF.

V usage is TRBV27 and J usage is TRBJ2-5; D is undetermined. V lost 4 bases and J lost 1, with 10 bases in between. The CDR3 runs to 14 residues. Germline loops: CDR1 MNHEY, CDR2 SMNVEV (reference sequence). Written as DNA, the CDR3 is TGTGCCAGCAGTTCCCTGGCAAGCCAAGAGACCCAGTACTTC. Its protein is CASSSLASQETQYF.

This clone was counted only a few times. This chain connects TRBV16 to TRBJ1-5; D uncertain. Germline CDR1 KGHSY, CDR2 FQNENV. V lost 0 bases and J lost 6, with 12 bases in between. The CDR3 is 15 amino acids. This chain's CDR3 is CASSQSSGKGQPQHF. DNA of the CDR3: TGTGCCAGCAGCCAATCCTCGGGGAAAGGTCAGCCCCAGCATTTT.

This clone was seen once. CDR3 coding DNA: TGTGCCAGCAGTTTAGAGGGAGGCAACGAGCAGTACTTC. Its translation: CASSLEGGNEQYF. The J gene is TRBJ2-7, the V gene TRBV27; TRBD2 is a possible D gene (6 bases). Trimming took 2 bases from V and 5 from J, leaving 10 bases between them. Germline-derived CDR1 and CDR2 are MNHEY and SMNVEV (reference sequence). This CDR3 has 13 amino acids.

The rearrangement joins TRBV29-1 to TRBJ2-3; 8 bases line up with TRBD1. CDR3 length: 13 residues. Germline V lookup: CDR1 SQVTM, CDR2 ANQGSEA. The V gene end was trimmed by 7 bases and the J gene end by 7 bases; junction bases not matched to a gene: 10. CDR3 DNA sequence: TGCAGCGGGGGGGACAGGTTACTTTATACGCAGTATTTT. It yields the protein CSGGDRLLYTQYF.

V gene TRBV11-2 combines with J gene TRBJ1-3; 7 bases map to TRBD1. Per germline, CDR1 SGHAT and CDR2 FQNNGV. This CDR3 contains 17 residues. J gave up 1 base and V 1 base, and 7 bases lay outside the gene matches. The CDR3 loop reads CASSLVRQGISGNTIYF. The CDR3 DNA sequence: TGTGCCAGCAGCTTAGTAAGACAGGGAATTTCTGGAAACACCATATATTTT.

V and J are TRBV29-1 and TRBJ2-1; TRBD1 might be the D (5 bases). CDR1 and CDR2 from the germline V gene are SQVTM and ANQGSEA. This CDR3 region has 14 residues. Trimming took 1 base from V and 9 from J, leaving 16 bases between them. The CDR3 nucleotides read TGCAGCGTTGAAGGTCATAAGGGGATAGGTGAGCAGTTCTTC. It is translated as CSVEGHKGIGEQFF.

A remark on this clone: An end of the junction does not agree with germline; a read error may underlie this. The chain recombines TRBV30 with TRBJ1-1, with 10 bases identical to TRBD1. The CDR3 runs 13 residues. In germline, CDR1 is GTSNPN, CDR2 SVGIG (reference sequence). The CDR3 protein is CAWSVTTGGEPAF. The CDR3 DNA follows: TGTGCCTGGAGTGTAACGACAGGGGGCGAACCGGCCTTT.

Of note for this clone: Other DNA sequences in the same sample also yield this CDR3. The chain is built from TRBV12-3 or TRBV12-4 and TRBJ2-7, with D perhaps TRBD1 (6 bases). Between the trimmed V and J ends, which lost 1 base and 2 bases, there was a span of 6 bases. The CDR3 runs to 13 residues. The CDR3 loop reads CASSLGGPYEQYF. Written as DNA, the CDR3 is TGTGCCAGCAGTTTAGGGGGGCCCTACGAGCAGTACTTC.

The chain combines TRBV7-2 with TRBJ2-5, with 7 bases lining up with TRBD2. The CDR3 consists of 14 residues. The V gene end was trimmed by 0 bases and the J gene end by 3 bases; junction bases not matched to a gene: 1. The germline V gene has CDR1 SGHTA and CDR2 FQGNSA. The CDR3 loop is CASSLAAGEETQYF. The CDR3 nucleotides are TGTGCCAGCAGCTTAGCTGCGGGAGAAGAGACCCAGTACTTC.

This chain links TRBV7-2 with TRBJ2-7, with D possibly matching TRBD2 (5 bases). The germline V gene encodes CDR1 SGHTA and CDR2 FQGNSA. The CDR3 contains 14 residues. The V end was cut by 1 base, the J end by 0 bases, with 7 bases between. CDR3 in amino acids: CASSLVGSSYEQYF. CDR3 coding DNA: TGTGCCAGCAGCTTAGTTGGGAGCTCCTACGAGCAGTACTTC.

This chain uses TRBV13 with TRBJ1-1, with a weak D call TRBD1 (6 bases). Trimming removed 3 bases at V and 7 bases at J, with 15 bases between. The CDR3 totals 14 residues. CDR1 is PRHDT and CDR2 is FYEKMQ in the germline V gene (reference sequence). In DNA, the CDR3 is TGTGCCAGCAGCTTGAGGGGGGGACCAGGTGAAGCTTTCTTT. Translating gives CASSLRGGPGEAFF.

CDR3 loop: CASLGRLANEQFF. For the CDR3, the DNA is TGTGCCAGCTTAGGCCGACTAGCCAATGAGCAGTTCTTC. The rearrangement joins TRBV21-1 to TRBJ2-1; the table assigns TRBD2, which was not confirmed against the DNA. TRBV21-1 is a known pseudogene. The CDR3 runs 13 residues.

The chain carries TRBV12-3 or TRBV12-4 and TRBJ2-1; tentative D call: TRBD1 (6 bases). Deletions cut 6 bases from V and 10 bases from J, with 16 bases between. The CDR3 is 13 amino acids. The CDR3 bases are TGTGCCAGCAGCCTAAACAGGGAAGGGGAGCAGTTCTTC. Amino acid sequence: CASSLNREGEQFF.